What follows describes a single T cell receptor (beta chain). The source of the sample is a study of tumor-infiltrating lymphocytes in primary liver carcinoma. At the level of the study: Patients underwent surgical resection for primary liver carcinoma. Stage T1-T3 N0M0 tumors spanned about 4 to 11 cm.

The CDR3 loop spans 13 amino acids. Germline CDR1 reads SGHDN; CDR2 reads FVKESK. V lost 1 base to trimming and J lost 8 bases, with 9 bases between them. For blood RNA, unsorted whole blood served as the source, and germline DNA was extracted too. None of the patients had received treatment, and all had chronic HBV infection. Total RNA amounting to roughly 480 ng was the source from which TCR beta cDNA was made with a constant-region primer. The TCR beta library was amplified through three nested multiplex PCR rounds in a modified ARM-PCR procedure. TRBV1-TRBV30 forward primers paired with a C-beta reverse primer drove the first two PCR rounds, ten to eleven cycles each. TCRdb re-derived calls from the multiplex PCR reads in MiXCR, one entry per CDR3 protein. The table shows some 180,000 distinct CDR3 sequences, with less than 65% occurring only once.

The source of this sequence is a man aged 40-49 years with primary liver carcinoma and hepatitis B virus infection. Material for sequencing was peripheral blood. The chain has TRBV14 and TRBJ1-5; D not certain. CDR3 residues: CASSQGKWEPQHF. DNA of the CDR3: TGTGCCAGCAGCCAAGGCAAATGGGAGCCCCAGCATTTT.